The 5 T cell receptor beta chains presented below share a single source sample, sequenced in a study of PD-1 blockade in classical Hodgkin lymphoma. After autologous stem cell transplantation all patients relapsed, and prior brentuximab vedotin exposure differed between cohorts. Using immunoSEQ multiplex PCR, the repertoire was profiled, and TCRdb retains in-frame clones only, with some absent. The sample shows under 60,000 clones, 73% of them seen only once. Sample: peripheral blood mononuclear cells (PBMCs), taken before the second cycle of nivolumab. Receptors were obtained from a human donor with classical Hodgkin lymphoma.

This chain joins TRBV6-1 and TRBJ1-1; D is uncertain. The CDR3 runs 15 residues. V lost 9 bases and J lost 0, with 17 bases in between. Germline V CDR1 and CDR2: MNHNS, SASEGT. The CDR3 nucleotides are TGTGCCAGTTGGGTGAAAGAAGGAGTGAACACTGAAGCTTTCTTT. Its protein is CASWVKEGVNTEAFF.

The chain links TRBV19 to TRBJ1-5; TRBD1 might be the D (5 bases). Germline CDR1 reads LNHDA; CDR2 reads SQIVND (reference sequence). CDR3 length: 13 amino acids. Trimming left V 5 bases short and J 6 bases short, with 11 bases between. The CDR3 reads CASSWGLSQPQHF. The CDR3 nucleotides read TGTGCCAGTAGTTGGGGGTTGAGTCAGCCCCAGCATTTT.

This chain links TRBV28 with TRBJ2-7; the D gene is possibly TRBD1 (5 bases). CDR1 and CDR2 from the germline V gene are MDHEN and SYDVKM. The CDR3 covers 14 residues. Trimming removed 6 bases from V and 7 bases from J, with 19 bases in between. CDR3 loop: CASSKLWAQGEQYF. CDR3 sequence (DNA): TGTGCCAGCAGCAAACTCTGGGCTCAGGGTGAGCAGTACTTC.

This clone was seen a few times. This chain's CDR3 is CASSPIGQGAYGYTF. CDR3 bases: TGTGCCAGCTCACCTATCGGACAGGGGGCATATGGCTACACCTTC. This rearrangement joins TRBV18 to TRBJ1-2; TRBD1 aligns across 11 bases. Trimming cost V 3 bases and J 5 bases; bases outside gene matches: 5. This CDR3 is built from 15 residues. Germline V lookup: CDR1 KGHSH, CDR2 LQKENI.

By share, this clone counts as medium-sized. The V and J genes are TRBV11-2 and TRBJ2-3, with D perhaps TRBD2 (6 bases). CDR3 size: 14 residues. V lost 5 bases and J lost 3, with 12 bases in between. Germline V gene lookup returns CDR1 SGHAT and CDR2 FQNNGV. CDR3 sequence: CASSPWRGTDTQYF. In nucleotides, the CDR3 is TGTGCCAGCAGCCCCTGGCGGGGTACAGATACGCAGTATTTT.